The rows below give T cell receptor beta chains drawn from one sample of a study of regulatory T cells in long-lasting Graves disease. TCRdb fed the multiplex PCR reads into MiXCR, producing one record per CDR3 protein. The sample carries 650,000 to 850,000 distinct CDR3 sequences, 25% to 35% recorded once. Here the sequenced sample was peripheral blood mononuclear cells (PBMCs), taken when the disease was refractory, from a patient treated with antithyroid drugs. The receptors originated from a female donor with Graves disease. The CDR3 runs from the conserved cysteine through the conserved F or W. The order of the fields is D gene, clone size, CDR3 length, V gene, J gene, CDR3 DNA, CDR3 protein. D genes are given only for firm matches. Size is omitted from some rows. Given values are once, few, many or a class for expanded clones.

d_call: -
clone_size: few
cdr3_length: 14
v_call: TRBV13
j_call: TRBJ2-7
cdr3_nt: TGTGCCAGCAGCTTACAGGGGAGCAGGTACGAGCAGTACTTC
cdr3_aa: CASSLQGSRYEQYF

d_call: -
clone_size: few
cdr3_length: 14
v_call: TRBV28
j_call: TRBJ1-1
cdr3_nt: TGTGCCAGCAAGATGGGGGAGGTGGGCACTGAAGCTTTCTTT
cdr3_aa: CASKMGEVGTEAFF

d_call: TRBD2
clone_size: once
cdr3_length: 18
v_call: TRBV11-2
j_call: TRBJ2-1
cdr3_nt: TGTGCCAGCAGCCTAGTGGGACTAGCGGGAACTATAGACAATGAGCAGTTCTTC
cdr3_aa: CASSLVGLAGTIDNEQFF

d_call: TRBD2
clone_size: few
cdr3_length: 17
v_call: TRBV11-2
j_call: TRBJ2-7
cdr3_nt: TGTGCCAGCAGCTTAGGACTAGCGGGACTACCGGTGGACGAACAGTACTTC
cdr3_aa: CASSLGLAGLPVDEQYF

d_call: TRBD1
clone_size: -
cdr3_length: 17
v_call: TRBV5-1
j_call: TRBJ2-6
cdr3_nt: TGCGCCAGCAGTAGGACAGGAATGTACTCTGGGGCCAACGTCCTGACTTTC
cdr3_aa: CASSRTGMYSGANVLTF

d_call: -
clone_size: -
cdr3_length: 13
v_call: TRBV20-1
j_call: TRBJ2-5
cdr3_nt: TGCAGTGCTGGTGCAGGAGGGGAAGAGACCCAGTACTTC
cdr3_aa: CSAGAGGEETQYF

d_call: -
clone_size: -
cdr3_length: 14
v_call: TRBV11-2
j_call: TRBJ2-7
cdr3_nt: TGTGCCAGCAGCTTAAAAGGGTTCTCCTACGAGCAGTACTTC
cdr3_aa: CASSLKGFSYEQYF

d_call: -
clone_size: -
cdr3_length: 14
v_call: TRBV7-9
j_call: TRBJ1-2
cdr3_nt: TGTGCCAGCAGCTTAGCGGGAGAAAGTTATGGCTACACCTTC
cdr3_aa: CASSLAGESYGYTF

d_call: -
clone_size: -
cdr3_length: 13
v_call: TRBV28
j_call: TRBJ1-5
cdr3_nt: TGTGCCAGCAGTTCACAGGGCGACCAGCCCCAGCATTTT
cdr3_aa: CASSSQGDQPQHF

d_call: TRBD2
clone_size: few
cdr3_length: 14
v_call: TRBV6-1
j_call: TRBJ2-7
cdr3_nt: TGTGCCAGCAACCGACTAGCGGGAGTCCACGAGCAGTACTTC
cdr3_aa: CASNRLAGVHEQYF

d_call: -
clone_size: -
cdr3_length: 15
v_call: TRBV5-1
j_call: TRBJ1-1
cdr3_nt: TGCGCCAGCAGGGCAAACAGGGCAGGGAACACTGAAGCTTTCTTT
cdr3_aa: CASRANRAGNTEAFF

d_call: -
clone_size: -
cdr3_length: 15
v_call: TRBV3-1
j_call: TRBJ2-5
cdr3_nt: TGTGCCAGCAGCCCCTGGGCAGGGATCGGAGAGACCCAGTACTTC
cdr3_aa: CASSPWAGIGETQYF

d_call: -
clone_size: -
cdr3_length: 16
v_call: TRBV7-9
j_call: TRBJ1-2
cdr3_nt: TGTGCCAGCAGCCCCCCGTCCTCGGTGACTAACTATGGCTACACCTTC
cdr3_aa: CASSPPSSVTNYGYTF

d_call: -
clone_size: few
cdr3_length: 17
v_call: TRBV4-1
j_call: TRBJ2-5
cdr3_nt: TGCGCCAGCAGCCAAGTTGTGTTTGGGACGGTTTCTGGGGCCCAGTACTTC
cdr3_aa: CASSQVVFGTVSGAQYF

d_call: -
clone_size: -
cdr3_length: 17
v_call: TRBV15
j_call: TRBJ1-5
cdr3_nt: TGTGCCACCAGCCACCGACGCCGGTTGGGGTACAATCAGCCCCAGCATTTT
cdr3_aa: CATSHRRRLGYNQPQHF

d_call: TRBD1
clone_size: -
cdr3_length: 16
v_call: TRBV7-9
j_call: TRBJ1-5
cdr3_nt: TGTGCCAGCAGCCTCTGGACAGGACTCAGCAATCAGCCCCAGCATTTT
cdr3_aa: CASSLWTGLSNQPQHF

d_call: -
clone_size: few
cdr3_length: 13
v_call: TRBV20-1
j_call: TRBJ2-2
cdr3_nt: TGCAGTCCTCTGTCTCTCGCGACCGGGGAGCTGTTTTTT
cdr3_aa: CSPLSLATGELFF

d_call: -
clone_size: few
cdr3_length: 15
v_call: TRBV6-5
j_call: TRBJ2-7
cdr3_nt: TGTGCCAGCAGTTATAGCCTGTCCGACAACTACGAGCAGTACTTC
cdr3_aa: CASSYSLSDNYEQYF

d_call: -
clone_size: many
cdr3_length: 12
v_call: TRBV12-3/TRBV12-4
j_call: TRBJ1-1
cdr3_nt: TGTGCCAGCAGTTTTCCGGACACTGAAGCTTTCTTT
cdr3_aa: CASSFPDTEAFF

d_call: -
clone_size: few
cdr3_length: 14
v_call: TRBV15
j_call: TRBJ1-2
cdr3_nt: TGTGCCACCAGCAGAGATAGGGCAGCTTATGGCTACACCTTC
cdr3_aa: CATSRDRAAYGYTF

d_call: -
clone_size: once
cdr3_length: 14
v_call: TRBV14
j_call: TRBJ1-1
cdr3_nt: TGTGCCAGCAGCCCGGAGAAGATGAACACTGAAGCTTTCTTT
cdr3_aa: CASSPEKMNTEAFF

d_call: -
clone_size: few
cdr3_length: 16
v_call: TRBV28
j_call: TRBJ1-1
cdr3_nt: TGTGCCAGCAGTTCGGCCCCGGGGGCTTGGGGCACTGAAGCTTTCTTT
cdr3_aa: CASSSAPGAWGTEAFF

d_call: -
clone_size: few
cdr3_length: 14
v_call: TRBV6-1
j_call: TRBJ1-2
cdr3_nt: TGTGCCAGCTCTCGGGCTATTTCCGAGAATGGCTACACCTTC
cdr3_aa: CASSRAISENGYTF

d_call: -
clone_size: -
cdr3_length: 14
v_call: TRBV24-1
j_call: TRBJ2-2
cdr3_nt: TGTGCCACCAGTGCCGGGAGGAACACCGGGGAGCTGTTTTTT
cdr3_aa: CATSAGRNTGELFF

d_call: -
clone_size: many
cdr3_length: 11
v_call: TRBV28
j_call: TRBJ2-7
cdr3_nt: TGTGCCAGCAGTTTATTTTACGAGCAGTACTTC
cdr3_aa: CASSLFYEQYF

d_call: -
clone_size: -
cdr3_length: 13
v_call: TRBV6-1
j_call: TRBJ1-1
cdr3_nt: TGTGCCAGCAGGGGACCGAGGAACACTGAAGCTTTCTTT
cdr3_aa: CASRGPRNTEAFF

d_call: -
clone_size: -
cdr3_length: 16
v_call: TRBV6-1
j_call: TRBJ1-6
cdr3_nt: TGTGCCAGCACCCAGGCGATCGGCTCCTATAATTCACCCCTCCACTTT
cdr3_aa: CASTQAIGSYNSPLHF

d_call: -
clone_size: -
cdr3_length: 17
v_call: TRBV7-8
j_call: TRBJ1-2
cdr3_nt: TGTGCCAGCAGCTTGGACTTTGAGACAGCTTCGACGAACGGCTACACCTTC
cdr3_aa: CASSLDFETASTNGYTF

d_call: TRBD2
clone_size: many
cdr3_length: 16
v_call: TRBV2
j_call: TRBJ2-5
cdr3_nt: TGTGCCAGCAGTCAAGGACTAGCGGGAGTCGGGGAGACCCAGTACTTC
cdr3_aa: CASSQGLAGVGETQYF

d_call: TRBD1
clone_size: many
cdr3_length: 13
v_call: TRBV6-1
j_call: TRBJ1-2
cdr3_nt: TGTGCCAGCAGTAGGGACAGGACCTATGGCTACACCTTC
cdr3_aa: CASSRDRTYGYTF

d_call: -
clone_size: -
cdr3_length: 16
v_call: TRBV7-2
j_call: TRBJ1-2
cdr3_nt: TGTGCCAGCAGCCGTAGAAGGTCCAGGTCCTCTTATGGCTACACCTTC
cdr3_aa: CASSRRRSRSSYGYTF

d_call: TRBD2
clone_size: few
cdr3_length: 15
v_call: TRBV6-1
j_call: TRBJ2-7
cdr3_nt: TGTGCCAGCAGCCGCGGCAGCGGGGTTACCTACGAGCAGTACTTC
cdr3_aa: CASSRGSGVTYEQYF

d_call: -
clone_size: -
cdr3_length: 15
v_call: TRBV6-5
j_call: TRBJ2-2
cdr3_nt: TGTGCCAGCAGTTACCCATCGGATGGGTCCGGGGAGCTGTTTTTT
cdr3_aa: CASSYPSDGSGELFF

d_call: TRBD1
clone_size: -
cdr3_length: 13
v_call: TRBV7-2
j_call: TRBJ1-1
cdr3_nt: TGTGCCAGCAGGTACGCACAGGGGACTGAAGCTTTCTTT
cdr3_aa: CASRYAQGTEAFF

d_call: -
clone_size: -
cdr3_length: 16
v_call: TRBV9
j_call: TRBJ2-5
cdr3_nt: TGTGCCAGCAGCTCGGGCATAAGGGGGAACCAAGAGACCCAGTACTTC
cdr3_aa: CASSSGIRGNQETQYF

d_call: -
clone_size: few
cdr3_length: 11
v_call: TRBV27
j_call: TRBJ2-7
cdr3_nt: TGTGCCAGCAGCTGGGGGCCCGGCTTATACTTC
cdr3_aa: CASSWGPGLYF

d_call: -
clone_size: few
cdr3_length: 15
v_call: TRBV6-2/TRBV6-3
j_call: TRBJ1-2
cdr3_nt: TGTGCCAGCAGTTACGCCTCCAGGATTCTCTATGGCTACACCTTC
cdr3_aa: CASSYASRILYGYTF

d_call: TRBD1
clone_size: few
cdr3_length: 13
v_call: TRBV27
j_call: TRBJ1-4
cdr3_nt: TGTGCCAGCAGCAAGACAGGGGATGAAAAACTGTTTTTT
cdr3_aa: CASSKTGDEKLFF

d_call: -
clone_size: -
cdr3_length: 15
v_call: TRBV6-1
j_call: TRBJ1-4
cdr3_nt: TGTGCCAGCCGTCAAGGCACTGCAACTAATGAAAAACTGTTTTTT
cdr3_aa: CASRQGTATNEKLFF

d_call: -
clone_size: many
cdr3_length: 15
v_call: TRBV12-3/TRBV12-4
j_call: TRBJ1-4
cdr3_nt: TGTGCCAGCAGTTTAGCGCCCAGGTCAGGTGAAAAACTGTTTTTT
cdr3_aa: CASSLAPRSGEKLFF

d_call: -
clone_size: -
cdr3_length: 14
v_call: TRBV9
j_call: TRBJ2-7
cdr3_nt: TGTGCCAGCAGCGTAGGAGGAACCCCCTACGAGCAGTACTTC
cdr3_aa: CASSVGGTPYEQYF

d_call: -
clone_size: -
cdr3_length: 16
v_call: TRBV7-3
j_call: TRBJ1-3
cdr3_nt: TGTGCCAGCAGCTTAGGTTTAGGAGACATCGGAAACACCATATATTTT
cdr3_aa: CASSLGLGDIGNTIYF

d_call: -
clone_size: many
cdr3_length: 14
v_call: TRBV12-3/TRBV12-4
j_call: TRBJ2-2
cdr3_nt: TGTGCCAGTACCGTGGCAGGTACCACCGGGGAGCTGTTTTTT
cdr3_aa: CASTVAGTTGELFF

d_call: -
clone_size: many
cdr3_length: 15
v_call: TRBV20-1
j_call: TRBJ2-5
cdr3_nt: TGCAGTGCTGGGCCCCCGGTGACGGGTAAAGAGACCCAGTACTTC
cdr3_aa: CSAGPPVTGKETQYF

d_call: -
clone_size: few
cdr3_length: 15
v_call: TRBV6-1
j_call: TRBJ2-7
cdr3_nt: TGTGCCAGCAGTCCGAACACAGGGATCCCTACCGAGCAGTACTTC
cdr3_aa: CASSPNTGIPTEQYF

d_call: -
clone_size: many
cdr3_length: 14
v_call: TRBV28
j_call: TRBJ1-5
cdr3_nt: TGTGCCAGCAGTTTATCCACTGTTTATCAGCCCCAGCATTTT
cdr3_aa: CASSLSTVYQPQHF

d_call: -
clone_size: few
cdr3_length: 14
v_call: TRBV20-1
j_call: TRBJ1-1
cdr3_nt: TGCAGTGCTAGACGGGGGGAGTTTAACACTGAAGCTTTCTTT
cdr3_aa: CSARRGEFNTEAFF

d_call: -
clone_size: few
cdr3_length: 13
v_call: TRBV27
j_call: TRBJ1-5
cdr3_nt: TGTGCCAGCAGTCTTGGATTTGAACAGCCCCAGCATTTT
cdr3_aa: CASSLGFEQPQHF

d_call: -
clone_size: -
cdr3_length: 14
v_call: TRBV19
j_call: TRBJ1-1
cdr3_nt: TGTGCCAGTAGTCAGGCAGTCTCAAACACTGAAGCTTTCTTT
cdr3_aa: CASSQAVSNTEAFF

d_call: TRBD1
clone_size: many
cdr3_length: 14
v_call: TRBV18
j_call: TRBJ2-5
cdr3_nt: TGTGCCAGCTCGCAAACAGGGGGCGGAGAGACCCAGTACTTC
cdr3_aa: CASSQTGGGETQYF

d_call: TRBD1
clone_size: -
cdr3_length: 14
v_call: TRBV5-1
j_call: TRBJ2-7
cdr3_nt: TGCGCCAGCAGCTTACGACAGGGGGTCGACGAGCAGTACTTC
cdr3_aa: CASSLRQGVDEQYF